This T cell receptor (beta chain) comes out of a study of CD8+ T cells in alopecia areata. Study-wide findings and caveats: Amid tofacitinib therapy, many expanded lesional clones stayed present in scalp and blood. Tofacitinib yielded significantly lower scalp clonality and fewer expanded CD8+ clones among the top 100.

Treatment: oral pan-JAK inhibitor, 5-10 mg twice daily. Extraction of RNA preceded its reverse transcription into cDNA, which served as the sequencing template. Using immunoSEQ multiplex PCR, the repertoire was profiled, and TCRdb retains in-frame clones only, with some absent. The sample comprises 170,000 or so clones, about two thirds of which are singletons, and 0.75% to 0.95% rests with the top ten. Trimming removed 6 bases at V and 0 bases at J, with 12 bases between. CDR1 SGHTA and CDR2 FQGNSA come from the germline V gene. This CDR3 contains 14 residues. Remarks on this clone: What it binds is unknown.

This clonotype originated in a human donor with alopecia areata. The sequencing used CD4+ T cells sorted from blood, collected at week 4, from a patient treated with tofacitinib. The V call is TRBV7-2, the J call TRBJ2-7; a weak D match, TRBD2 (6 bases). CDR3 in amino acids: CASRGGPSSYEQYF. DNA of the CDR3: TGTGCCAGCAGGGGAGGACCTAGCTCCTACGAGCAGTACTTC.